The clone carrying this T cell receptor beta chain was observed at least ten times. Its antigen is unknown. The sample comes from a study of T cells in Graves' hyperthyroidism and ophthalmopathy. Overall study findings and caveats: The model's output predicted ophthalmopathy at a median of roughly 6.9 months prior to onset. Most expanded thyroid clonotypes above 0.001 recurred in blood.

Trimming removed 2 bases at V and 7 bases at J, with 10 bases between. This CDR3 comprises 13 residues. CDR1 is MNHEY, CDR2 SVGEGT, per germline. TCR beta CDR3 sequences were amplified from RNA transcripts. Using the HTBI primer set, a first-round RT-PCR was run on the TCR CDR3. A single record per CDR3 protein comes from TCRdb applying MiXCR to the multiplex PCR reads. The table has roughly 420,000 distinct CDR3 sequences, roughly 15% seen once. Sequenced sample: blood. The rearrangement uses TRBV6-2 or TRBV6-3 and TRBJ2-3; D gene ambiguous. The sequence came from a woman between 18 and 29 years old with Graves' hyperthyroidism. CDR3 nucleotide sequence: TGTGCCAGCAGTTACAGATGGGCATATACGCAGTATTTT. This encodes CASSYRWAYTQYF.